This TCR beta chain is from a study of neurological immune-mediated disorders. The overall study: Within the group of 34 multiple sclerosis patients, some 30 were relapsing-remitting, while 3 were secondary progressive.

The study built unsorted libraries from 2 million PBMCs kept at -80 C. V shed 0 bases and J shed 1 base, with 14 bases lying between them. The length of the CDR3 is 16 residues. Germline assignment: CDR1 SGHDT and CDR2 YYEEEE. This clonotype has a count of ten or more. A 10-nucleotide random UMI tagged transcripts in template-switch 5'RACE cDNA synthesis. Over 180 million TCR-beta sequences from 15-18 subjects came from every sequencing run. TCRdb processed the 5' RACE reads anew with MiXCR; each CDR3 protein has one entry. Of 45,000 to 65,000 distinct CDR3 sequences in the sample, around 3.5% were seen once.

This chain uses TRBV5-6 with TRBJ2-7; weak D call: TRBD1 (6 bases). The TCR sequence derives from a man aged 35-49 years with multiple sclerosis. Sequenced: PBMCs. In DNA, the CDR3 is TGTGCCAGCAGCTTGGAGGCAGGGGCGGCGTCCTACGAGCAGTACTTC. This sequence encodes CASSLEAGAASYEQYF.